These T cell receptor beta chains were read from a single sample in a study of chemoradiotherapy in HPV16-positive cancers. Sequenced by immunoSEQ multiplex PCR; TCRdb stores in-frame clones only, minus some. The sample lists 8,100 or so clones, over 65% occurring once. The specimen comprised tumor tissue, sampled from a patient who underwent chemoradiotherapy. All receptors come from a human donor with HPV-associated anogenital cancer. Both conserved end residues are part of each CDR3. D genes are given only for firm matches. Where a row states a size, it is once, few, many or the class of an expanded clone; other rows omit it.

d_call j_call clone_size v_call cdr3_nt cdr3_aa
. TRBJ1-4 . TRBV5-1 TGCGCCAGCAGCTTGGCTGGGGGGGAAAGCGAAAAACTGTTTTTT CASSLAGGESEKLFF
. TRBJ1-2 . TRBV7-3 TGTGCCAGCAGCCCCCTCCCCTCGACCGGTAACTATGGCTACACCTTC CASSPLPSTGNYGYTF
. TRBJ2-5 . TRBV4-1 TGCGCCAGCAGCCGTCGGCGGGACTTTGGGTACCAAGAGACCCAGTACTTC CASSRRRDFGYQETQYF
. TRBJ1-5 . TRBV28 TGTGCCAGCAGGGTGGAGAATCAGCCCCAGCATTTT CASRVENQPQHF
TRBD2 TRBJ2-1 once TRBV29-1 TGCAGCGTTAGAGGACTAGCGGGGGCCAGAAGCTCCTACAATGAGCAGTTCTTC CSVRGLAGARSSYNEQFF
TRBD2 TRBJ2-2 few TRBV9 TGTGCCAGCAGCGTAGTCCGGGGGGCGAACACCGGGGAGCTGTTTTTT CASSVVRGANTGELFF
. TRBJ1-6 . TRBV6-1 TGTGCCAGCAGTGTGTCAGGTTCACCCCTCCACTTT CASSVSGSPLHF
TRBD1 TRBJ2-7 . TRBV5-1 TGCGCCAGCAGCTTGGGGATCGCGGTTGGGGACAGGCGCTACGAGCAGTACTTC CASSLGIAVGDRRYEQYF
. TRBJ1-6 . TRBV6-1 TGTGCCAGCAGGTCAGACGTAGGATATAATTCACCCCTCCACTTT CASRSDVGYNSPLHF
. TRBJ1-1 . TRBV28 TGTGCCAGCAGTTTAACCGGGGACGCTGAAGCTTTCTTT CASSLTGDAEAFF
. TRBJ1-5 . TRBV18 TGTGCCAGCTCACCCAACAGGGAGGGGGGGCCCCAGCATTTT CASSPNREGGPQHF
. TRBJ1-1 . TRBV5-6 TGTGCCAGCAGCCCCCCGGACAGTCCGAACACTGAAGCTTTCTTT CASSPPDSPNTEAFF
. TRBJ2-1 large TRBV9 TGTGCCAGCAGCCCGAGACTAGGATCCTACAATGAGCAGTTCTTC CASSPRLGSYNEQFF
. TRBJ1-1 . TRBV5-1 TGCGCCAGCAGCTTGGTCGGTCGTCAGGGCGCCACTGAAGCTTTCTTT CASSLVGRQGATEAFF
. TRBJ2-5 . TRBV7-8 TGTGCCAGCAGTCGTGACATCACAGAGACCCAGTACTTC CASSRDITETQYF
TRBD1 TRBJ2-5 . TRBV27 TGTGCCAGCAGTTCGTGGCAGACAGGGGTAGGGGAGACCCAGTACTTC CASSSWQTGVGETQYF
. TRBJ2-5 once TRBV18 TGTGCCAGCTCACCATCGGTTCTAGCCTCCCAAGAGACCCAGTACTTC CASSPSVLASQETQYF
. TRBJ1-2 . TRBV9 TGTGCCAGCAGCGCTCGACGGAGGCTTTGGTATGGCTACACCTTC CASSARRRLWYGYTF
. TRBJ1-3 . TRBV11-2 TGTGCCAGCAGCTTAGTACCTGGAAACACCATATATTTT CASSLVPGNTIYF
. TRBJ2-5 . TRBV5-1 TGCGCCAGCAGCTTGGGGGGCCAAGCGTCCCAAGAGACCCAGTACTTC CASSLGGQASQETQYF
. TRBJ1-4 few TRBV11-2 TGTGCCAGCAGCTTGTCGATAGGGGAAAAACTGTTTTTT CASSLSIGEKLFF
. TRBJ1-4 . TRBV30 TGTGCCTGGGCGGGGACAACTAATGAAAAACTGTTTTTT CAWAGTTNEKLFF
TRBD1 TRBJ1-6 once TRBV5-1 TGCGCCAGCAGAGATACCGGGACAGGGCAAAATTCACCCCTCCACTTT CASRDTGTGQNSPLHF
. TRBJ1-5 . TRBV6-6 TGTGCCAGCAGTTACTCGCCCGGGGAGTGGGCCCAGCATTTT CASSYSPGEWAQHF
. TRBJ1-2 . TRBV30 TGTGCCTGGAGTGTGGACTATGGCTACACCTTC CAWSVDYGYTF
TRBD1 TRBJ1-5 few TRBV19 TGTGCCAGTAGTATCTGGGACAGGGGGAATCAGCCCCAGCATTTT CASSIWDRGNQPQHF
TRBD2 TRBJ2-7 . TRBV9 TGTGCCAGCAGCCTGGGACTAGCGGGGGGGCCCTCCTACGAGCAGTACTTC CASSLGLAGGPSYEQYF
. TRBJ1-5 . TRBV11-2 TGTGCCAGCAGCTTAGATGCGGGTTATCAGCCCCAGCATTTT CASSLDAGYQPQHF
TRBD2 TRBJ2-4 . TRBV4-1 TGCGCCAGCAGCCAAGTAGCGGGGTTAGCCAAAAACATTCAGTACTTC CASSQVAGLAKNIQYF
. TRBJ1-3 . TRBV14 TGTGCCAGCAGCCATAGATGGGGAAACACCATATATTTT CASSHRWGNTIYF
. TRBJ2-5 . TRBV5-1 TGCGCCAGCAGCTTGCTTCAGGGGATAGGGGAGACCCAGTACTTC CASSLLQGIGETQYF
. TRBJ1-6 . TRBV19 TGTGCCAGTAGTCATGGACAAAATAATTCACCCCTCCACTTT CASSHGQNNSPLHF
. TRBJ1-5 . TRBV28 TGTGCCAGCCGCATTGGGGGGCAGCCCCAGCATTTT CASRIGGQPQHF
. TRBJ1-5 . TRBV2 TGTGCCAGCAGGCCTCCCAATCAGCCCCAGCATTTT CASRPPNQPQHF
TRBD2 TRBJ2-3 . TRBV27 TGTGCCAGCACGGGACTAGCGTTTTCAGATACGCAGTATTTT CASTGLAFSDTQYF
TRBD2 TRBJ2-7 . TRBV5-1 TGCGCCAGCAGCTTATACGGCAGGGCACTAGCGGGGGGTTCCGAGCAGTACTTC CASSLYGRALAGGSEQYF
TRBD1 TRBJ1-1 . TRBV10-1 TGCGCCAGCAGCATTGGACAGGGAGCGGGCACTGAAGCTTTCTTT CASSIGQGAGTEAFF
. TRBJ2-1 . TRBV5-1 TGCGCCAGCAGCTTGGGGGGGACTGGTGATGAGCAGTTCTTC CASSLGGTGDEQFF
. TRBJ1-1 . TRBV5-4 TGTGCCAGCAGCCTCAGAGGAAACACTGAAGCTTTCTTT CASSLRGNTEAFF
. TRBJ1-4 . TRBV9 TGTGCCAGCAGCGTAGGAGGGGCTGAAGGGGAAAAACTGTTTTTT CASSVGGAEGEKLFF
. TRBJ2-2 . TRBV10-1 TGCGCCAGCAGTGACAGAGATACGAACACCGGGGAGCTGTTTTTT CASSDRDTNTGELFF